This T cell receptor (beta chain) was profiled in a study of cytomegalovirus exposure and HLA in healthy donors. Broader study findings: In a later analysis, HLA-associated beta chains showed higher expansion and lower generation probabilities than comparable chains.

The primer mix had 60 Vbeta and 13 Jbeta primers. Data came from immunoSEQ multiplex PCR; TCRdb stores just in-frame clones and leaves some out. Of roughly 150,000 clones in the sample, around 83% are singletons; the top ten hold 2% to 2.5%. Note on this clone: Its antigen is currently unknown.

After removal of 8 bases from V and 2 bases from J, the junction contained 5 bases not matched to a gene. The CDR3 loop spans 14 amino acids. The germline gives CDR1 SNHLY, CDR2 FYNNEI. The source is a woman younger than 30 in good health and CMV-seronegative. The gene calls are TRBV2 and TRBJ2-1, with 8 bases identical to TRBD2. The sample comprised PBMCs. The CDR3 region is CASLVAGTYNEQFF. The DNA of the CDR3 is TGTGCCAGCTTAGTAGCGGGAACCTACAATGAGCAGTTCTTC.